Following are 23 T cell receptor beta chains from one sample sequenced in a study of T cells in Graves' hyperthyroidism and ophthalmopathy. Amplification yielded TCR beta CDR3 regions, with RNA transcripts as the source. Using the HTBI primer set, a first-round RT-PCR was run on the TCR CDR3. Via MiXCR, TCRdb re-called the multiplex PCR reads, giving one row per CDR3 protein. Counted here are under 300,000 distinct CDR3 sequences, 13% occurring once; the ten biggest clones make up 7.8%. The sequencing input was blood. Receptor source: a woman in her 30s with Graves' hyperthyroidism that later progressed to Graves' ophthalmopathy.

Ten or more counts support this clonotype. The chain joins TRBV12-3 or TRBV12-4 to TRBJ2-7; D possibly corresponds to TRBD2 (6 bases). This CDR3 is 15 amino acids long. Trimming removed 6 bases from V and 7 bases from J, with 22 bases in between. In DNA, the CDR3 is TGTGCCAGCAGCCGAGGGTACGGGAGAGTAGAAGAGCAGTACTTC. Translation: CASSRGYGRVEEQYF.

The sample holds many counts of this clonotype. The chain employs TRBV28 and TRBJ1-1, with D unclear. Germline V gene sequence: CDR1 MDHEN, CDR2 SYDVKM. The CDR3 sequence is 14 residues long. V gave up 7 bases and J gave up 4 bases, with 16 bases separating them. The CDR3 reads CASILTPHATEAFF. The CDR3 DNA reads TGTGCCAGCATCCTAACTCCCCATGCCACTGAAGCTTTCTTT.

This clonotype was recorded at least ten times. This sequence joins TRBV11-2 and TRBJ2-7; tentative D call: TRBD2 (5 bases). The V end lost 4 bases, the J end lost 2 bases, and 18 bases lay between the germline ends. Germline lookup yields CDR1 SGHAT and CDR2 FQNNGV. CDR3 length: 16 amino acids. DNA for the CDR3: TGTGCCAGCAGCTCCGGGGTGGGAATCCGAACCTACGAGCAGTACTTC. Translated, it gives CASSSGVGIRTYEQYF.

This clonotype was recorded many times. The rearrangement uses TRBV5-1 and TRBJ2-5; perhaps TRBD2 as D (6 bases). Per the germline V gene, CDR1 is SGHRS and CDR2 is YFSETQ. There are 13 residues in the CDR3. V was cut by 4 bases and J by 5 bases, with 12 bases left in between. CDR3 DNA sequence: TGCGCCAGCAGCCAGGGCGCGGGGGAGACCCAGTACTTC. Residues: CASSQGAGETQYF.

This clonotype was counted ten times or more. The gene calls are TRBV7-3 and TRBJ2-7, with 8 bases fitting TRBD1. There are 15 residues in the CDR3. Looked up from germline, CDR1 is SGHTA and CDR2 is FQGTGA. Unmatched junction bases numbered 8, after V lost 5 bases and J lost 2 bases. The CDR3 loop reads CASSGRTGCTYEQYF. In DNA, the CDR3 is TGTGCCAGCAGCGGGCGGACAGGGTGCACCTACGAGCAGTACTTC.

This clonotype appeared a few times. V usage is TRBV19 and J usage is TRBJ2-7, with D possibly being TRBD1 (6 bases). V was clipped by 8 bases and J by 0 bases, with 11 bases between them. Germline-derived CDR1 and CDR2 are LNHDA and SQIVND (reference sequence). The CDR3 loop spans 13 amino acids. As DNA, the CDR3 is TGTGCCAGTTCGGGACAAATCTCCTACGAGCAGTACTTC. Translation: CASSGQISYEQYF.

V and J are TRBV5-1 and TRBJ1-1, with TRBD1 identical over 7 bases. Germline V lookup: CDR1 SGHRS, CDR2 YFSETQ. Trimming at V came to 4 bases and at J to 4 bases, leaving 19 bases not matched to a gene. The CDR3 totals 18 residues. CDR3: CASSVSPPGQQGGTEAFF. The DNA for the CDR3 is TGCGCCAGCAGCGTATCTCCCCCGGGACAGCAAGGGGGCACTGAAGCTTTCTTT.

This clonotype was counted at least ten times. The chain has TRBV29-1 and TRBJ2-7; the D is unclear. Trimming cost V 0 bases and J 2 bases, with 17 bases left between them. Looked up from germline, CDR1 is SQVTM and CDR2 is ANQGSEA. The CDR3 consists of 16 residues. CDR3 region: CSVEDPSRKYPYEQYF. Here the CDR3 DNA reads TGCAGCGTTGAAGATCCGAGCAGAAAATACCCCTACGAGCAGTACTTC.

The chain recombines TRBV5-6 with TRBJ1-1; the D gene is possibly TRBD1 (5 bases). This CDR3 has 13 residues. Germline loops: CDR1 SGHDT, CDR2 YYEEEE. The germline V and J ends were trimmed by 7 bases and 1 base, with 11 bases remaining between them. In DNA, the CDR3 is TGTGCCAGCGAAGGGGTATCGAACACTGAAGCTTTCTTT. This encodes CASEGVSNTEAFF.

This clonotype was detected many times. The chain employs TRBV6-1 and TRBJ2-7; no firm D call. The CDR3 totals 13 residues. From germline, CDR1 is MNHNS and CDR2 SASEGT. Trimming removed 3 bases at V and 3 bases at J, with 9 bases between. The CDR3 sequence is CASSDIESYEQYF. CDR3 sequence (DNA): TGTGCCAGCAGTGATATAGAGAGCTACGAGCAGTACTTC.

The V and J genes are TRBV5-8 and TRBJ2-7; D is possibly TRBD1 (5 bases). Trimming stripped 3 bases from V and 3 bases from J, with 7 bases between. The V gene's germline CDR1 is SGHTS and CDR2 YDEGEE. This CDR3 region has 12 residues. The CDR3 spells CASSWGGYEQYF. The CDR3 DNA follows: TGTGCCAGCAGCTGGGGCGGCTACGAGCAGTACTTC. Full variable domain (outside the CDR3, taken from reference TRBV5-8 and TRBJ2-7): EAGVTQSPTHLIKTRGQQATLRCSPISGHTSVYWYQQALGLGLQFLLWYDEGEERNRGNFPPRFSGRQFPNYSSELNVNALELEDSALYLCASSWGGYEQYFGPGTRLTVT.

The sample holds many counts of this clonotype. This chain uses TRBV6-1 with TRBJ2-3; D tentatively fits TRBD1 or TRBD2 (5 bases each). V was shortened by 2 bases and J by 0 bases, with 18 bases between the two germline ends. The CDR3 loop spans 18 amino acids. Germline V CDR1 and CDR2: MNHNS, SASEGT. DNA of the CDR3: TGTGCCAGCAGTGAACGGGACCCATGGGAGCTTAGCACAGATACGCAGTATTTT. Its translation: CASSERDPWELSTDTQYF.

This clonotype has a count of ten or more. J is TRBJ2-5 and V is TRBV20-1; 14 bases line up with TRBD2. Looked up from germline, CDR1 is DFQATT and CDR2 is SNEGSKA (reference sequence). The CDR3 runs to 18 residues. V gave up 0 bases and J gave up 5 bases; unmatched junction bases: 11. CDR3 DNA: TGCAGTGCTAGAGATAGGAAGGGACTAGCGGGAGTGTGGGAGACCCAGTACTTC. This translates into CSARDRKGLAGVWETQYF.

A note on this clonotype: Given a much more abundant clone one base away, this may be a read error. The J gene is TRBJ1-6, the V gene TRBV7-9; 8 nucleotides match TRBD1. The V and J ends lost 0 bases and 11 bases, in that order; junction bases with no gene match: 6. Germline CDR1 SEHNR, CDR2 FQNEAQ (reference sequence). This CDR3 spans 15 amino acids. In nucleotides, the CDR3 is TGTGCCAGCAGCTTAGCGGACAGGGTGGATCCACCCCTCCACTTT. It specifies CASSLADRVDPPLHF.

This clonotype was recorded many times. The V call is TRBV28, the J call TRBJ1-2; D not certain. There are 13 residues in the CDR3. CDR1 and CDR2 (germline): MDHEN, SYDVKM. With 2 bases removed from V and 4 bases from J, the gap between germline ends came to 8 bases. The CDR3 nucleotides read TGTGCCAGCAGTTTAACAGAAACCTATGGCTACACCTTC. Translating it yields CASSLTETYGYTF.

V is TRBV12-3 or TRBV12-4 and J is TRBJ1-4, with D maybe TRBD1 (5 bases). Trimming took 8 bases from V and 8 from J, leaving 12 bases between them. This CDR3 comprises 12 residues. DNA of the CDR3: TGTGCCAGCGGCCCATGGGGGGAAAAACTGTTTTTT. Its translation is CASGPWGEKLFF.

The chain uses TRBV5-1 and TRBJ2-2; possibly TRBD2 for D (6 bases). CDR3 length: 14 amino acids. In germline, CDR1 is SGHRS, CDR2 YFSETQ. Trimming took 3 bases from V and 5 from J, leaving 11 bases between them. CDR3 loop: CASSWDLRTGELFF. CDR3 nucleotide sequence: TGCGCCAGCAGCTGGGACTTACGGACCGGGGAGCTGTTTTTT.

This chain joins TRBV11-2 and TRBJ1-2; no reliable D call. Germline assignment: CDR1 SGHAT and CDR2 FQNNGV. Trimming pared 5 bases from V and 2 bases from J, leaving 24 bases between. The CDR3 covers 18 residues. CDR3 loop: CASSPHPGVRDANYGYTF. CDR3 DNA sequence: TGTGCCAGCAGCCCCCACCCCGGGGTAAGGGATGCAAACTATGGCTACACCTTC.

This clonotype was observed a handful of times. The chain has TRBV5-4 and TRBJ1-3; no firm D call. Germline loops: CDR1 SGHNT, CDR2 YYREEE (reference sequence). The CDR3 loop spans 14 amino acids. The V and J ends lost 4 bases and 2 bases respectively, with 10 bases between them. CDR3 region: CASSPDHTGNTIYF. The CDR3 DNA follows: TGTGCCAGCAGCCCAGACCACACTGGAAACACCATATATTTT. Full variable domain (outside the CDR3, taken from reference TRBV5-4 and TRBJ1-3): ETGVTQSPTHLIKTRGQQVTLRCSSQSGHNTVSWYQQALGQGPQFIFQYYREEENGRGNFPPRFSGLQFPNYSSELNVNALELDDSALYLCASSPDHTGNTIYFGEGSWLTVV.

This clonotype was recorded many times. The rearrangement uses TRBV27 and TRBJ2-5; 8 positions match TRBD1. The trim removed 7 bases at V and 0 bases at J, leaving 10 bases unmatched. CDR3 length: 16 amino acids. Looked up from germline, CDR1 is MNHEY and CDR2 is SMNVEV (reference sequence). CDR3 nucleotide sequence: TGTGCCAGCATACTAAAGGGGGGACAGGACCAAGAGACCCAGTACTTC. Amino acids: CASILKGGQDQETQYF.

The table lists this clonotype with many counts. The chain combines TRBV20-1 with TRBJ2-7, with a weak D call TRBD2 (7 bases). The CDR3 totals 14 residues. Germline CDR1 reads DFQATT; CDR2 reads SNEGSKA (reference sequence). The ends were cut back, 6 bases at V and 0 bases at J, with 15 bases in the middle. In nucleotides, the CDR3 is TGCAGTGCCCTGAGGGGGGGGAGCTCCTACGAGCAGTACTTC. Its translation is CSALRGGSSYEQYF.

V gene TRBV12-3 or TRBV12-4 combines with J gene TRBJ2-7; 16 bases line up with TRBD2. The CDR3 contains 16 residues. V gave up 5 bases and J gave up 5 bases; unmatched junction bases: 6. The CDR3 nucleotides are TGTGCCAGCAGTCCGATCGGGACTAGCGGGAGGGACGAGCAGTACTTC. Its protein product is CASSPIGTSGRDEQYF.

This clonotype was seen many times. This sequence joins TRBV9 and TRBJ2-3; tentatively, D is TRBD2 (6 bases). Trimming removed 3 bases from V and 5 bases from J, with 7 bases in between. The germline gives CDR1 SGDLS, CDR2 YYNGEE. The CDR3 is 12 residues long. Written as DNA, the CDR3 is TGTGCCAGCAGCGCCGGGGGAGATACGCAGTATTTT. This codes for CASSAGGDTQYF.